What follows are 30 T cell receptor beta chains derived from one specimen sequenced in a study of beta chain features in type 1 diabetes. The sequenced template was cDNA made from the entire isolated RNA. Profiling relied on immunoSEQ multiplex PCR, and the TCRdb table lists in-frame clones only, not all of them. The table shows under 550,000 clones, with over 9.5% occurring only once. Material for sequencing was naive CD4+ T cells from blood. The receptors were gathered from a woman between 18 and 29 years old in good health.

This chain joins TRBV29-1 and TRBJ2-7, with D maybe TRBD2 (6 bases). Germline CDR1 is SQVTM and CDR2 is ANQGSEA. The CDR3 contains 13 residues. V was clipped by 4 bases and J by 3 bases, with 13 bases between them. CDR3 loop: CSVVGRGDYEQYF. The CDR3 nucleotides are TGCAGCGTTGTCGGGCGGGGAGACTACGAGCAGTACTTC.

This clone was seen more than once but under ten times. The rearrangement links TRBV19 to TRBJ2-5; TRBD1 might be the D (6 bases). Trimming took off 4 bases at V and 3 bases at J, with 9 bases between the two ends. The CDR3 has 13 amino acids. Germline lookup yields CDR1 LNHDA and CDR2 SQIVND (reference sequence). The CDR3 protein is CASSTGTKETQYF. CDR3 bases: TGTGCCAGTAGTACCGGGACAAAAGAGACCCAGTACTTC.

This clone came up a few times. This sequence joins TRBV4-1 and TRBJ2-1, with 8 bases matching TRBD1. In germline, CDR1 is MGHRA, CDR2 YSYEKL. Germline trimming cut 2 bases from V and 10 bases from J; bases unmatched to any gene: 13. This CDR3 has 16 residues. The CDR3 coding sequence is TGCGCCAGCAGCCAACCTGGACAGGGATTAGGGGGGGAGCAGTTCTTC. It codes for CASSQPGQGLGGEQFF.

The chain recombines TRBV4-2 with TRBJ1-2; no definite D call. The germline V gene has CDR1 LGHNA and CDR2 YNFKEQ. The CDR3 runs to 14 residues. Trimming removed 0 bases from V and 3 bases from J, with 8 bases in between. The CDR3 here is CASSQDPQDYGYTF. DNA for the CDR3: TGTGCCAGCAGCCAAGATCCCCAAGACTATGGCTACACCTTC.

This chain links TRBV30 with TRBJ2-3; 9 nucleotides match TRBD2. V dropped 3 bases and J dropped 1; count of bases not matched to a gene: 5. CDR1 and CDR2 from the germline V gene are GTSNPN and SVGIG (reference sequence). The CDR3 runs 15 residues. The CDR3 loop is CAWSLREGGTDTQYF. The CDR3, as DNA: TGTGCCTGGAGCTTGCGGGAGGGGGGCACAGATACGCAGTATTTT.

This clone was counted a few times. The rearrangement uses TRBV7-2 and TRBJ1-2; D unresolved. Germline lookup yields CDR1 SGHTA and CDR2 FQGNSA. Trimming took 1 base from V and 10 from J, leaving 13 bases between them. The CDR3 has 13 residues. CDR3 in DNA: TGTGCCAGCAGCTTAGTTTCCCGTTTGGACTACACCTTC. Amino acids: CASSLVSRLDYTF.

This clone occurred a few times. The chain employs TRBV28 and TRBJ2-1; D not certain. Looked up from germline, CDR1 is MDHEN and CDR2 is SYDVKM. The CDR3 has 12 amino acids. Between the trimmed V and J ends, which lost 4 bases and 12 bases, there was a span of 13 bases. The CDR3 DNA reads as TGTGCCAGCAGTTCCAGCGAGGTCAGGCAGTTCTTC. Amino acid sequence: CASSSSEVRQFF.

The chain combines TRBV7-3 with TRBJ2-5; D not certain. V lost 4 bases and J 5 bases, leaving 8 bases between the germline ends. This CDR3 is 12 amino acids long. Germline V gives CDR1 SGHTA, CDR2 FQGTGA. CDR3 protein: CASSWPGETQYF. The CDR3 DNA follows: TGTGCCAGCAGCTGGCCCGGGGAGACCCAGTACTTC.

The genes are TRBV4-2 and TRBJ2-1; D not resolved. The CDR3 loop spans 13 amino acids. Trimming left V 0 bases short and J 5 bases short, with 5 bases between. CDR1 and CDR2 from the germline V gene are LGHNA and YNFKEQ. This CDR3 reads CASSQDYHNEQFF. The CDR3 nucleotides read TGTGCCAGCAGCCAAGACTACCACAATGAGCAGTTCTTC.

This chain uses TRBV6-5 with TRBJ1-1, with a tentative D call TRBD1 (5 bases). With 6 bases removed from V and 7 bases from J, the gap between germline ends came to 15 bases. The germline CDR1 and CDR2 sequences are MNHEY and SVGAGI. CDR3 length: 13 residues. This CDR3 reads CASSNGHGGEAFF. DNA for the CDR3: TGTGCCAGCAGCAACGGACACGGGGGTGAAGCTTTCTTT.

The rearrangement uses TRBV7-6 and TRBJ1-4; no definite D call. The CDR3 extends over 15 amino acids. The ends were cut back, 5 bases at V and 3 bases at J, with 13 bases in the middle. Germline values: CDR1 SGHVS, CDR2 FNYEAQ. This CDR3 is CASSPAGSSNEKLFF. In nucleotides, the CDR3 is TGTGCCAGCAGCCCCGCCGGGTCTTCTAATGAAAAACTGTTTTTT.

V usage is TRBV7-9 and J usage is TRBJ2-4, with 14 bases matching TRBD2. J lost 6 bases, V lost 5 bases, and 6 bases had no gene match. The germline gives CDR1 SEHNR, CDR2 FQNEAQ (reference sequence). This CDR3 has 16 residues. CDR3 nucleotide sequence: TGTGCCAGCAGCCCCAGACTAGCGGGAGGGGTAAACATTCAGTACTTC. It translates to CASSPRLAGGVNIQYF. The full variable domain, its missing parts supplied by reference TRBV7-9 and TRBJ2-4, is DTGVSQNPRHKITKRGQNVTFRCDPISEHNRLYWYRQTLGQGPEFLTYFQNEAQLEKSRLLSDRFSAERPKGSFSTLEIQRTEQGDSAMYLCASSPRLAGGVNIQYFGAGTRLSVL.

This clone was seen a handful of times. This chain links TRBV15 with TRBJ2-7; a possible D gene is TRBD1 (5 bases). CDR1 is LNHNV and CDR2 is YYDKDF in the germline V gene (reference sequence). The CDR3 is made up of 13 amino acids. Trimming shortened V by 3 bases and J by 3 bases, and 9 bases separated the two germline ends. The CDR3 DNA is TGTGCCACCAGCAGCTCTCAGGGCTACGAGCAGTACGTC. Translated: CATSSSQGYEQYV.

This clone has only a few counts. The chain joins TRBV4-3 to TRBJ1-1; possible D gene TRBD1, 5 bases. The CDR3 length is 15 residues. Trimming removed 1 base at V and 1 base at J, with 10 bases between. Germline values: CDR1 LGHNA, CDR2 YSLEER. CDR3 in DNA: TGCGCCAGCAGCCAAGTTGACAGCCCGAACACTGAAGCTTTCTTT. It yields the protein CASSQVDSPNTEAFF.

This clone has a handful of counts. This sample includes further DNA sequences coding for the same CDR3. V usage is TRBV9 and J usage is TRBJ2-1, with D possibly being TRBD2 (6 bases). CDR3 length equals 15 residues. V lost 2 bases and J lost 0, with 9 bases in between. CDR1 SGDLS and CDR2 YYNGEE come from the germline V gene. Written as DNA, the CDR3 is TGTGCCAGCAGCGTGGGCGGGACCTCCTACAATGAGCAGTTCTTC. The encoded protein is CASSVGGTSYNEQFF.

J is TRBJ2-5 and V is TRBV11-3, with 8 positions matching TRBD2. The CDR3 length is 19 residues. The J segment lost 4 bases and the V segment lost 0 bases, leaving 16 bases of the junction unmatched. CDR1 is SGHNT, CDR2 YENEEA, per germline. The CDR3 spells CASSLDPRFSGRDSETQYF. The DNA for the CDR3 is TGTGCCAGCAGCTTAGATCCCCGCTTCAGCGGGAGAGACTCAGAGACCCAGTACTTC.

The rearrangement joins TRBV5-1 to TRBJ1-6; D gene ambiguous. The CDR3 is 15 amino acids. Trimming took off 3 bases at V and 3 bases at J, with 10 bases between the two ends. The V gene's germline CDR1 is SGHRS and CDR2 YFSETQ. CDR3 in amino acids: CASSSDDIYNSPLHF. CDR3 coding DNA: TGCGCCAGCAGCTCGGATGACATCTATAATTCACCCCTCCACTTT.

This chain uses TRBV28 with TRBJ2-5; the D gene is possibly TRBD2 (7 bases). Looked up from germline, CDR1 is MDHEN and CDR2 is SYDVKM. CDR3 size: 17 residues. V shed 2 bases and J shed 5 bases, with 21 bases lying between them. For the CDR3, the DNA is TGTGCCAGCAGTTTACGCCGGGATGGGGGGGCACGTGAGACCCAGTACTTC. Translated: CASSLRRDGGARETQYF.

V is TRBV2 and J is TRBJ2-1; D could derive from TRBD1 or TRBD2 (5 bases each). This CDR3 is 15 amino acids long. V shed 3 bases and J shed 4 bases, with 13 bases lying between them. Germline V gene data show CDR1 as SNHLY and CDR2 as FYNNEI. CDR3 DNA sequence: TGTGCCAGCAGTGACCAGGGACCAGTATACAATGAGCAGTTCTTC. Translated, it gives CASSDQGPVYNEQFF.

The chain links TRBV7-9 to TRBJ2-1, with D perhaps assigned TRBD1 or TRBD2 (6 bases each). CDR1 is SEHNR and CDR2 is FQNEAQ in the germline V gene (reference sequence). V lost 6 bases to trimming and J lost 0 bases, with 18 bases between them. There are 17 residues in the CDR3. The DNA for the CDR3 is TGTGCCAGCAGAGAATCCTACAGGGAGGACTCCTACAATGAGCAGTTCTTC. Protein sequence: CASRESYREDSYNEQFF. Variable domain in full (rest from reference TRBV7-9 and TRBJ2-1): DTGVSQNPRHKITKRGQNVTFRCDPISEHNRLYWYRQTLGQGPEFLTYFQNEAQLEKSRLLSDRFSAERPKGSFSTLEIQRTEQGDSAMYLCASRESYREDSYNEQFFGPGTRLTVL.

The chain joins TRBV7-2 to TRBJ1-6; D is unresolved. The CDR3 extends over 18 amino acids. Germline CDR1 is SGHTA and CDR2 is FQGNSA. V lost 7 bases to trimming and J lost 7 bases, with 26 bases between them. The CDR3 spells CASTKESGLGTPNSPLHF. CDR3 in DNA: TGTGCCAGCACCAAGGAGTCGGGTTTGGGCACACCCAATTCACCCCTCCACTTT.

This clone was seen only a few times. The chain combines TRBV30 with TRBJ1-5; 11 bases fit TRBD1. The CDR3 sequence is 17 residues long. Trimming at V came to 8 bases and at J to 5 bases, leaving 17 bases not matched to a gene. Germline values: CDR1 GTSNPN, CDR2 SVGIG (reference sequence). This CDR3 reads CAASIGQGASLYQPQHF. CDR3 DNA sequence: TGTGCCGCAAGTATTGGACAGGGGGCATCTTTATATCAGCCCCAGCATTTT.

The chain uses TRBV11-2 and TRBJ1-2; D gene unclear. The V end was cut by 7 bases, the J end by 0 bases, with 9 bases between. Per germline, CDR1 SGHAT and CDR2 FQNNGV. The CDR3 contains 13 residues. CDR3 coding DNA: TGTGCCAGCACCCTTACCACTAACTATGGCTACACCTTC. This sequence encodes CASTLTTNYGYTF.

In the case of this clone: The same CDR3 is also encoded by other DNA sequences in this sample. The chain's CDR3 is CASSSDRGQETQYF. CDR3 nucleotide sequence: TGTGCCAGCAGCTCCGACAGGGGTCAAGAGACCCAGTACTTC. The chain links TRBV7-2 to TRBJ2-5; 8 bases line up with TRBD1. CDR1 and CDR2 (germline): SGHTA, FQGNSA. After removal of 4 bases from V and 2 bases from J, the junction contained 3 bases not matched to a gene. CDR3 length: 14 residues.

The CDR3 sequence: CASSLIRGLSTDTQYF. For the CDR3, the DNA is TGTGCCAGCAGCTTAATTCGGGGGCTAAGCACAGATACGCAGTATTTT. The chain employs TRBV7-2 and TRBJ2-3; the D gene could be TRBD1 or TRBD2 (6 bases each). The CDR3 has 16 residues. Germline V lookup: CDR1 SGHTA, CDR2 FQGNSA. Trimming shortened V by 2 bases and J by 0 bases, and 12 bases separated the two germline ends.

Only one count was recorded for this clone. The chain uses TRBV5-1 and TRBJ2-3; TRBD2 might be the D (6 bases). CDR3 length: 15 residues. The V and J ends lost 1 base and 0 bases respectively, with 9 bases between them. The germline gives CDR1 SGHRS, CDR2 YFSETQ. CDR3 bases: TGCGCCAGCAGCTTGATCGCGGGAAGCACAGATACGCAGTATTTT. Translated: CASSLIAGSTDTQYF.

Only a few counts were recorded for this clone. The chain recombines TRBV7-9 with TRBJ2-3; D is undetermined. The CDR3 totals 14 residues. V lost 2 bases to trimming and J lost 5 bases, with 11 bases between them. Germline V gene sequence: CDR1 SEHNR, CDR2 FQNEAQ (reference sequence). The CDR3 DNA reads TGTGCCAGCAGCTTACCTACAGCGATAGATACGCAGTATTTT. Protein product: CASSLPTAIDTQYF.

This chain connects TRBV7-2 to TRBJ2-7; 7 positions agree with TRBD1. This CDR3 spans 15 amino acids. Germline V gene lookup returns CDR1 SGHTA and CDR2 FQGNSA. J lost 6 bases, V lost 2 bases, and 10 bases had no gene match. DNA for the CDR3: TGTGCCAGCAGCTTAAGGACAGGTTACCTCGGCGAGCAGTACTTC. Its protein product is CASSLRTGYLGEQYF. Combining the CDR3 with reference TRBV7-2 and TRBJ2-7 gives the whole variable domain GAGVSQSPSNKVTEKGKDVELRCDPISGHTALYWYRQSLGQGLEFLIYFQGNSAPDKSGLPSDRFSAERTGGSVSTLTIQRTQQEDSAVYLCASSLRTGYLGEQYFGPGTRLTVT.

The chain carries TRBV19 and TRBJ2-7, with 10 bases fitting TRBD2. The germline CDR1 and CDR2 sequences are LNHDA and SQIVND (reference sequence). V gave up 4 bases and J gave up 0 bases; unmatched junction bases: 15. The CDR3 length is 19 residues. The CDR3 here is CASSSRTAIAGGFSYEQYF. DNA for the CDR3: TGTGCCAGTAGTAGCCGGACAGCTATAGCGGGAGGCTTCTCCTACGAGCAGTACTTC.

In this sample, this clone turned up a few times. V gene TRBV5-1 combines with J gene TRBJ2-5; D is ambiguous. The CDR3 has 14 amino acids. V was clipped by 1 base and J by 5 bases, with 12 bases between them. Germline-derived CDR1 and CDR2 are SGHRS and YFSETQ. This CDR3 is CASSLRLGIETQYF. CDR3 in DNA: TGCGCCAGCAGCTTGAGGCTGGGAATCGAGACCCAGTACTTC.